The clone carrying this TCR beta chain was detected many times. Its antigen remains unidentified. The sample is drawn from a study of CD8 T cells in ankylosing spondylitis. Each CDR3 protein is one row after TCRdb ran MiXCR on the 5' RACE reads. This table has approximately 250,000 distinct CDR3 sequences, 7% to 10% appearing once. Study-level results: Ankylosing spondylitis blood appeared to be characterized by a TCR beta motif of 8 or 9 highly homologous variants.

The CDR3 consists of 17 residues. V was cut by 2 bases and J by 2 bases, with 22 bases left in between. The germline CDR1 and CDR2 sequences are DFQATT and SNEGSKA (reference sequence). The chain combines TRBV20-1 with TRBJ2-7; D could derive from TRBD1 or TRBD2 (6 bases each). The sequence derives from a female donor with ankylosing spondylitis or in good health (not recorded which). Source material: blood, either unsorted or a sorted T cell fraction (not recorded which). The CDR3 nucleotides read TGCAGTGCTAGACCTTTATCGGGGGCGCCTTTTACCTACGAGCAGTACTTC. Protein sequence: CSARPLSGAPFTYEQYF.